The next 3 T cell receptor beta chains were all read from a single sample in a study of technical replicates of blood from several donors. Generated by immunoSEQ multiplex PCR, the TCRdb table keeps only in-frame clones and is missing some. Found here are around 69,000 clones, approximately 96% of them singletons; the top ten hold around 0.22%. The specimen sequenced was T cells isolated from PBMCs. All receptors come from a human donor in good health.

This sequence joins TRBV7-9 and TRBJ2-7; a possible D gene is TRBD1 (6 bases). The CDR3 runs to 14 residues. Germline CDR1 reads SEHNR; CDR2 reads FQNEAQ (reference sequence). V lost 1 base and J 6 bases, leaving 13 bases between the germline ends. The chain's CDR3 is CASSLDRQGSEQYF. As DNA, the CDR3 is TGTGCCAGCAGCTTAGATCGGCAGGGGAGCGAGCAGTACTTC.

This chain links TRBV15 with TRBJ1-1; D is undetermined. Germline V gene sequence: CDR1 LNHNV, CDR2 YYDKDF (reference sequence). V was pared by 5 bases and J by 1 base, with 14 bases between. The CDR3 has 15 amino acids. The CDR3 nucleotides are TGTGCCACCAGCGGGAGGGAAGGTTCGAACACTGAAGCTTTCTTT. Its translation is CATSGREGSNTEAFF.

CDR3 DNA: TGCAGCGTGCGAAGGGGGGGCACTGAAGCTTTCTTT. Amino acids: CSVRRGGTEAFF. The rearrangement joins TRBV29-1 to TRBJ1-1; tentative D call: TRBD1 (6 bases). V dropped 6 bases and J dropped 4 bases, with 12 bases sitting between them. The CDR3 sequence is 12 residues long. Germline CDR1 is SQVTM and CDR2 is ANQGSEA.